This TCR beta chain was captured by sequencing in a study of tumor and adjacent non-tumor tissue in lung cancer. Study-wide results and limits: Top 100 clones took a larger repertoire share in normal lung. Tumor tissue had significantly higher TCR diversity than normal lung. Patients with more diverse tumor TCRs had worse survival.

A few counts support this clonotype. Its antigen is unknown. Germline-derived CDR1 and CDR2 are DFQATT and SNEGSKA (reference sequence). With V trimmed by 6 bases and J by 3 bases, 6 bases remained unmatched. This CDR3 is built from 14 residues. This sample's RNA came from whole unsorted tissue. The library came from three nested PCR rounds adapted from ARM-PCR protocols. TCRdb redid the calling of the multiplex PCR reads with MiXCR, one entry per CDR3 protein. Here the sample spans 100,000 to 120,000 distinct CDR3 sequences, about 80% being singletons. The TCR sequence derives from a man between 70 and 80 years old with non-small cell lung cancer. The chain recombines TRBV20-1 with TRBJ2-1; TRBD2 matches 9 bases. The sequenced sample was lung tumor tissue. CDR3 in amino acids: CSAAGGPNYNEQFF. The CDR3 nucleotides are TGCAGTGCCGCGGGGGGGCCTAACTACAATGAGCAGTTCTTC.